A selection of T cell receptor beta chains follows, all from one sample in a study of T cell changes during pregnancy in multiple sclerosis. TCRdb's table, derived via immunoSEQ multiplex PCR, lists solely in-frame clones and lacks some. The table shows about 40,000 clones, with around 89% occurring only once. The starting material was CD4+ T cells from peripheral blood mononuclear cells, obtained in the first trimester of pregnancy. Receptor source: a female donor with multiple sclerosis, enrolled in a pregnancy study. Each CDR3 is given with its conserved first and last residue. D genes are given only for firm matches. Clone size is given for some rows only: seen once, a few or many times, or a class if the clone is expanded.

j_call v_call clone_size d_call cdr3_nt cdr3_aa
TRBJ2-7 TRBV7-9 - - TGTGCCAGCAGCAGGGGAAAGATTACGGTGGGTGGTTACGAGCAGTACTTC CASSRGKITVGGYEQYF
TRBJ2-2 TRBV9 - - TGTGCCAGCAGGGCCACCTCTACAGGCACCGGGGAGCTGTTTTTT CASRATSTGTGELFF
TRBJ1-6 TRBV5-1 - - TGCGCCAGCAGTGGGGAGGAGAGTAATTCACCCCTCCACTTT CASSGEESNSPLHF
TRBJ2-2 TRBV30 - - TGTGCCTGGAGTGTACGTCTAGCTAACACCGGGGAGCTGTTTTTT CAWSVRLANTGELFF
TRBJ2-5 TRBV5-1 - - TGCGCCAGCAGCTTGGGTCCGGGGTTGGAGACCCAGTACTTC CASSLGPGLETQYF
TRBJ1-1 TRBV6-5 - - TGTGCCAGCAGTACCTATCGGACGAGCGGGACTGAAGCTTTCTTT CASSTYRTSGTEAFF
TRBJ1-1 TRBV9 few - TGTGCCAGCAGCAACAGTAAGGTGACTGAAGCTTTCTTT CASSNSKVTEAFF
TRBJ2-4 TRBV27 - TRBD1 TGTGCCAGCAGCCGCCGGACAGGGGTTGACATTCAGTACTTC CASSRRTGVDIQYF
TRBJ1-2 TRBV11-2 - - TGTGCCAGCAGCTTAGAATGGACAGTGAACTATGGCTACACCTTC CASSLEWTVNYGYTF
TRBJ2-5 TRBV18 - TRBD1 TGTGCCAGCTCCGCTGGACAGGGCTTGGAGACCCAGTACTTC CASSAGQGLETQYF
TRBJ2-5 TRBV7-3 few - TGTGCCAGCAGCTTACAGGACCAAGAGACCCAGTACTTC CASSLQDQETQYF
TRBJ1-1 TRBV7-9 - - TGTGCCAGCAGCTTACCAAGGGGGGGCACTGAAGCTTTCTTT CASSLPRGGTEAFF
TRBJ2-5 TRBV5-5 - TRBD2 TGTGCCAGCAGCCCTGGACTACTAGCGGGGGCCTCCCAAGAGACCCAGTACTTC CASSPGLLAGASQETQYF
TRBJ2-2 TRBV10-3 - - TGTGCCATCAGCCCGACAGGTGCCGGGGAGCTGTTTTTT CAISPTGAGELFF
TRBJ2-5 TRBV9 - - TGTGCCAGCAGCGTAGGGGCAGAGACCCAGTACTTC CASSVGAETQYF
TRBJ1-1 TRBV10-1 - - TGCGCCAGCAGCGCAGACAGGTCGAACACTGAAGCTTTCTTT CASSADRSNTEAFF
TRBJ1-5 TRBV7-2 - TRBD1 TGTGCCAGCAGCTTAAGGACAGGGGGCTTTCAGCCCCAGCATTTT CASSLRTGGFQPQHF
TRBJ1-4 TRBV6-6 few TRBD1 TGTGCCACTTCCTTACCTTCCGGGACAGGGATAGGAAAACTGTTTTTT CATSLPSGTGIGKLFF
TRBJ1-1 TRBV4-3 - - TGCGCCAGCAGCGGGTCCTACGGCGGGACTGAAGCTTTCTTT CASSGSYGGTEAFF
TRBJ1-1 TRBV2 - - TGTGCCAGCAGTGAAACCGGGGGGCAGCGAGAAGCTTTCTTT CASSETGGQREAFF
TRBJ2-5 TRBV7-7 - - TGTGCCAGCAGCTTAGATCAGGGGATAGGTGTAGAGACCCAGTACTTC CASSLDQGIGVETQYF
TRBJ1-5 TRBV7-2 - - TGTGCCAGCAGCTTACGAGGCGGTAATCAGCCCCAGCATTTT CASSLRGGNQPQHF
TRBJ1-2 TRBV6-1 - TRBD1 TGTGCCAGCAGTATGGACAGGGGGCGTAGCTATGGCTACACCTTC CASSMDRGRSYGYTF